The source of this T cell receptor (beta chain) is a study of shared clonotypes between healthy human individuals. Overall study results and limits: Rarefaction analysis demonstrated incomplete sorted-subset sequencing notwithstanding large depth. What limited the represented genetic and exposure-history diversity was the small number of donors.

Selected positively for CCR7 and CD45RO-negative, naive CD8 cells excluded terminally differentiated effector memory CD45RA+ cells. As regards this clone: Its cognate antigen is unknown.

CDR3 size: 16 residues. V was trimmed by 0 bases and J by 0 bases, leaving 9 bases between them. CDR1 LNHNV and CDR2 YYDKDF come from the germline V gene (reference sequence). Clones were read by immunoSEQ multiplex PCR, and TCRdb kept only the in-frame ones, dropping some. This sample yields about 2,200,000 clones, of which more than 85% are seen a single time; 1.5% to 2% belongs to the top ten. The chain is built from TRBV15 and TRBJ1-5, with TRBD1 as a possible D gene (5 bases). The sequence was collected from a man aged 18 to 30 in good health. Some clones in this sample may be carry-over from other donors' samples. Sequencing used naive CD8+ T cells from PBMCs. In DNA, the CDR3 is TGTGCCACCAGCAGAGATCGGACATATAGCAATCAGCCCCAGCATTTT. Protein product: CATSRDRTYSNQPQHF.